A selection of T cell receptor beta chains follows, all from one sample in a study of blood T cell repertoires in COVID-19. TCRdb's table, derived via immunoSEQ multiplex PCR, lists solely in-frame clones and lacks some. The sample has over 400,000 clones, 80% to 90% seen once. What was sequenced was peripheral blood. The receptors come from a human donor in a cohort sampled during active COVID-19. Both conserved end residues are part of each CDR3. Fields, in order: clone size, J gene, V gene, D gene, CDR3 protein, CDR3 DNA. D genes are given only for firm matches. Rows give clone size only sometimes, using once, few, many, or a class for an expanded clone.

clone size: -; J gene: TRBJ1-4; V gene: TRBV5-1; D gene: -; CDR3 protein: CASSLDGSISEKLFF; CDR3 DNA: TGCGCCAGCAGCTTGGACGGTTCGATCTCGGAAAAACTGTTTTTT
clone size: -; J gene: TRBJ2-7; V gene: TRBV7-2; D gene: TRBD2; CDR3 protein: CASSPRTNTLRAGGEQYF; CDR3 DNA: TGTGCCAGCAGCCCCAGAACCAATACCCTCCGAGCGGGGGGCGAGCAGTACTTC
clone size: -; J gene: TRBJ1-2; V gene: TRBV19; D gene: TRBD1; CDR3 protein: CATERDRAGYGYTF; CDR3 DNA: TGTGCCACCGAGAGGGACAGGGCGGGCTATGGCTACACCTTC
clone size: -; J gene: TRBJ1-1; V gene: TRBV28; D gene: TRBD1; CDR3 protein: CATYPGTGNTEAFF; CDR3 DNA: TGTGCCACTTACCCCGGGACAGGGAACACTGAAGCTTTCTTT
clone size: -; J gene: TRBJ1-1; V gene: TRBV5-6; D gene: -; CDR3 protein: CASSLLGSGVGPVDTEAFF; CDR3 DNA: TGTGCCAGCAGCTTGTTGGGTTCCGGGGTCGGCCCGGTGGACACTGAAGCTTTCTTT
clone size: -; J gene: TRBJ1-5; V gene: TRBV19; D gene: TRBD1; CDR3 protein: CASSVRQGAQPQHF; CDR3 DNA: TGTGCCAGTAGTGTAAGACAGGGGGCTCAGCCCCAGCATTTT
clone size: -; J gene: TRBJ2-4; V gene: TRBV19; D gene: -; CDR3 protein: CASRPTGFLAKNIQYF; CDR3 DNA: TGTGCCAGTAGGCCCACAGGGTTCCTAGCCAAAAACATTCAGTACTTC
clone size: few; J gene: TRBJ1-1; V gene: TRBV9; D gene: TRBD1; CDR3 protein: CASGTGYGEAFF; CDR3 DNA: TGTGCCAGCGGGACAGGGTATGGTGAAGCTTTCTTT
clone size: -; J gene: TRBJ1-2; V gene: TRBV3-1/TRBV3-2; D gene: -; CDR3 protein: CASSQRGQFYGYTF; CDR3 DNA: TGTGCCAGCAGCCAGAGGGGACAATTCTATGGCTACACCTTC
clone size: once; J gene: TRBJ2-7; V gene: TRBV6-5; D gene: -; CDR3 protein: CASSLQSSYEQYF; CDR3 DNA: TGTGCCAGCAGCCTACAGAGCTCCTACGAGCAGTACTTC
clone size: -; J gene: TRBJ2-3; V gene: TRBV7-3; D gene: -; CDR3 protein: CASSLGLVSGTQYF; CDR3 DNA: TGTGCCAGCAGCTTAGGGCTGGTGAGCGGTACGCAGTATTTT
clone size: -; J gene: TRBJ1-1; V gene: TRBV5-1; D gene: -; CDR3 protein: CASSLESGLTEAFF; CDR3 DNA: TGCGCCAGCAGCTTGGAATCAGGGCTCACTGAAGCTTTCTTT
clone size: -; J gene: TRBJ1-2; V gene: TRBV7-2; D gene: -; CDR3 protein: CASSLQGSATGATQLF; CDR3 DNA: TGTGCCAGCAGCTTACAAGGGTCGGCGACAGGTGCGACTCAACTCTTC
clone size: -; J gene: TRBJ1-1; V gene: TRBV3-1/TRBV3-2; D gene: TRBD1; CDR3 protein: CASSLTGTGDTEAFF; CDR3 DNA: TGTGCCAGCAGCTTAACCGGGACAGGGGACACTGAAGCTTTCTTT